Listed here is a single T cell receptor (beta chain). The antigen remains unidentified. This entry belongs to a study of cytomegalovirus exposure and HLA in healthy donors. Findings of the study overall: The study recorded over 150 TCR beta chains that were cytomegalovirus-associated. In vitro testing confirmed a few CMV-associated chains as specific for CMV antigens. In a later analysis, at a false discovery rate of 0.05, about 17,000 TCR beta sequences matched HLA alleles. An Asian-associated ancestry cluster reportedly showed fewer N-insertions than the approximately 600-donor mean in a later analysis.

There are 17 residues in the CDR3. Trimming took 4 bases from V and 5 from J; bases not matched to a gene: 12. Looked up from germline, CDR1 is MGHRA and CDR2 is YSYEKL. PCR involved 60 Vbeta and 13 Jbeta primers. Measured with immunoSEQ multiplex PCR; TCRdb has only the in-frame clones, and not every one. The repertoire holds some 190,000 clones, with approximately 80% as singletons. This clonotype originated in a girl aged 10 to 17 in good health and CMV-seropositive. The sequenced material came from PBMCs. V gene TRBV4-1 combines with J gene TRBJ1-5; 9 bases fit TRBD1. Here the CDR3 DNA reads TGCGCCAGCAGCCCGGAAATCGGGACAGGGAGATATCAGCCCCAGCATTTT. This gives the protein CASSPEIGTGRYQPQHF.